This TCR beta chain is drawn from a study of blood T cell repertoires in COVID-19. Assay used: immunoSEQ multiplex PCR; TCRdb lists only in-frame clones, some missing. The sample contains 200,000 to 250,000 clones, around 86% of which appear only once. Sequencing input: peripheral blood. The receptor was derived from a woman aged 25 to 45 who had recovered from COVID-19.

The DNA for the CDR3 is TGCGCCAGCAGCGGATTCAGGGGGCGGAATGAAAAACTGTTTTTT. It yields the protein CASSGFRGRNEKLFF. This chain connects TRBV5-1 to TRBJ1-4, with 8 bases aligning to TRBD1. The CDR3 is 15 amino acids. The germline V gene encodes CDR1 SGHRS and CDR2 YFSETQ. With V trimmed by 4 bases and J by 5 bases, 7 bases remained unmatched. Based on the CDR3 plus reference TRBV5-1 and TRBJ1-4, the full variable domain is KAGVTQTPRYLIKTRGQQVTLSCSPISGHRSVSWYQQTPGQGLQFLFEYFSETQRNKGNFPGRFSGRQFSNSRSEMNVSTLELGDSALYLCASSGFRGRNEKLFFGSGTQLSVL.